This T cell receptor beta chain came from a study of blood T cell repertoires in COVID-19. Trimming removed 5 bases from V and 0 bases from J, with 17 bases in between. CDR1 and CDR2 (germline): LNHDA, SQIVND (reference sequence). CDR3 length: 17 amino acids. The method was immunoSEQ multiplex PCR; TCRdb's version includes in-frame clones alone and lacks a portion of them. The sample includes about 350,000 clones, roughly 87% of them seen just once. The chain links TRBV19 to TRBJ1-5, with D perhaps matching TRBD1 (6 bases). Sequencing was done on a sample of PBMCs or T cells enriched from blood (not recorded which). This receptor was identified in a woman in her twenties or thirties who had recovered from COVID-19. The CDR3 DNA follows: TGTGCCAGTAGTTTGGGTGCAGGGGCCTATAGCAATCAGCCCCAGCATTTT. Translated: CASSLGAGAYSNQPQHF.